Sequencing of this T cell receptor beta chain was carried out in a study of regulatory T cells in long-lasting Graves disease (dated by TCRdb to the early 2020s). General notes on the study: In the newly diagnosed Graves' disease group, patients had been taking antithyroid drugs for less than 3 months. This study used TCR sequencing and RNA sequencing of peripheral blood to compare persistent Graves' disease patients against newly diagnosed Graves' disease patients. The study took place in China and was registered as a clinical trial. A total of around 35 samples underwent TCR sequencing: some 13 from persistent and approximately 20 from newly diagnosed Graves' disease patients.

Sample time point, as interpreted from the label and publication: newly diagnosed GD, antithyroid drugs for less than 3 months. RNA was extracted from PBMCs in TRIzol for both TCR sequencing and RNA sequencing. Graves' disease was diagnosed according to American Thyroid Association guidelines. Patients were recruited from an endocrinology department in Xi'an, China. From each patient, roughly 9 milliliters of peripheral blood was collected into an EDTA anticoagulant tube. Ficoll Paque Plus density gradient separation was used to isolate PBMCs, and no additional T cell sorting was done. RNA quality was checked with an Agilent 2100 Bioanalyzer and agarose gel, and concentration with a NanoDrop 2000. What the work shows at the level of the full study, not this receptor alone: The authors acknowledged the small sample size as a limitation that may reduce accuracy. Sequencing and analysis were limited to the TCR beta chain. Persistent Graves' disease patients showed lower TCR Shannon entropy and fewer highly expanded clones than newly diagnosed patients, suggesting clonal expansion. Preferential use of TRBV28, TRBJ1-2 and TRBJ2-5 was observed in persistent disease, whereas TRBV20-1 and TRBJ2-1 were favored in newly diagnosed disease. Patients with persistent disease shared more public clonotypes (approximately 2,500) than newly diagnosed patients did (more than 900). Peripheral blood alone was examined, since thyroid tissue, which constituted the primary lesion, could not be accessed.

The sample holds many counts of this clonotype. Its antigen target is currently unknown. No clone much larger than this one lies a single base away; base qualities are absent. Preparation of the library involved multiplex PCR. The sample was run on an Illumina HiSeq 4000. iRepertoire HTBI primers and Arm-PCR amplification of CDR3 regions were used to construct TCR beta libraries. Gel purification was performed on PCR products prior to sequencing. For the original study's pipeline: Gene usage analysis of CDR3 amino acid clonotypes used the roughly 62 TRBV and approximately 13 TRBJ segments found across samples. Filtered high-quality paired reads were merged into contigs using COPE and FqMerger. BLAST was used to align contigs to IMGT TRBV, TRBD and TRBJ reference genes, with CDR3 defined following IMGT. Clonotypes above 0.1% frequency were classified as highly expanded clones. Shannon entropy was used to measure repertoire diversity, and the Gini coefficient was used to measure V-J evenness. A clonotype was considered public if more than one individual shared it. Using fastp trimming at Q25 and MiXCR clonotype assembly, TCRdb reanalyzed the public sequencing data and kept in-frame beta chains. Records with the same CDR3 protein are collapsed into one entry carrying the most frequent genes and DNA. The V and J calls were not made by the authors but by TCRdb's processing. The sample has about 380,000 distinct CDR3 sequences on record, less than 20% of them singletons. The top ten clones comprise about 24% of the sample.

The germline V gene (reference sequence) specifies DFQATT as CDR1 and SNEGSKA as CDR2. The germline V end is reduced by 7 bases and the J end by 8 bases; junction bases left unmatched: 15. The CDR3 numbers 15 residues from cysteine through phenylalanine. The only DNA kept is the CDR3, 45 bases in frame from the first base. The source of this sequence is a female donor with Graves disease. The specimen was peripheral blood mononuclear cells (PBMCs), collected at new diagnosis, from a patient treated with antithyroid drugs. The rearranged segments are TRBV20-1 and TRBJ2-7; 12 bases in the junction line up with TRBD1. The DNA sequence reads TGCAGTGTTCTAACCCCCGGGACAGGGGGCGAGAAGCAGTACTTC. Translated, this gives CSVLTPGTGGEKQYF.